This paragraph covers one TCR beta chain sequence. The antigen is not known. Every bit of the isolated RNA underwent reverse transcription, so sequencing read expressed TCRB transcripts. The method was immunoSEQ multiplex PCR; TCRdb's version includes in-frame clones alone and lacks a portion of them. The table records a few hundred thousand clones, 13% of them present only once. This specimen comes from a study of beta chain features in type 1 diabetes. Study information: Researchers looked at fewer than 110 million sorted cells across all samples. Overall study findings and caveats: Type 1 diabetes patients had TCRB CDR3s that were shorter (moderately but significantly so) in all four CD4+ subsets. The naive, central memory and Treg TCRB repertoires looked more alike in patients than they did in healthy donors.

Without exception, sorted populations had purity beyond 95%. The CDR3 covers 13 residues. Looked up from germline, CDR1 is SEHNR and CDR2 is FQNEAQ (reference sequence). Trimming took 6 bases from V and 4 from J, leaving 12 bases between them. The sequence came from a woman under 30 with type 1 diabetes. The chain carries TRBV7-9 and TRBJ1-1, with no clear D. Sequenced input: naive CD4+ T cells from blood. As DNA, the CDR3 is TGTGCCAGCAGGTTCCCAGGAGGCACTGAAGCTTTCTTT. Residues: CASRFPGGTEAFF.